The 3 T cell receptor beta chains given below trace back to one sample, sequenced in a study of blood T cell repertoires in COVID-19. Profiling relied on immunoSEQ multiplex PCR, and the TCRdb table lists in-frame clones only, not all of them. The sample carries hundreds of thousands of clones, 70% to 90% recorded once. Sequencing was performed on peripheral blood. Receptors were obtained from a man younger than 35 with active or convalescent COVID-19.

This chain uses TRBV24-1 with TRBJ1-5, with 8 bases aligning to TRBD1. V was pared by 3 bases and J by 4 bases, with 4 bases of the junction left unmatched. CDR3 length equals 15 residues. The germline CDR1 and CDR2 sequences are KGHDR and SFDVKD. CDR3 in amino acids: CATSDPRTGNQPQHF. In nucleotides, the CDR3 is TGTGCCACCAGTGATCCGAGGACAGGGAATCAGCCCCAGCATTTT.

The chain links TRBV11-3 to TRBJ2-7, with D possibly being TRBD1 (6 bases). V dropped 4 bases and J dropped 0 bases, with 10 bases sitting between them. CDR1 is SGHNT and CDR2 is YENEEA in the germline V gene. There are 14 residues in the CDR3. The CDR3 region has the DNA TGTGCCAGCAGCTCCCAGGGGACCTCCTACGAGCAGTACTTC. The encoded protein is CASSSQGTSYEQYF.

This clone showed up just a few times. This rearrangement joins TRBV7-9 to TRBJ2-7, with 7 bases matching TRBD1. After removal of 5 bases from V and 2 bases from J, the junction contained 12 bases not matched to a gene. CDR3 length equals 16 residues. Germline V lookup: CDR1 SEHNR, CDR2 FQNEAQ (reference sequence). DNA for the CDR3: TGTGCCAGCAGCAAATGGGCCGGGACAGAGACCTACGAGCAGTACTTC. Its protein is CASSKWAGTETYEQYF.